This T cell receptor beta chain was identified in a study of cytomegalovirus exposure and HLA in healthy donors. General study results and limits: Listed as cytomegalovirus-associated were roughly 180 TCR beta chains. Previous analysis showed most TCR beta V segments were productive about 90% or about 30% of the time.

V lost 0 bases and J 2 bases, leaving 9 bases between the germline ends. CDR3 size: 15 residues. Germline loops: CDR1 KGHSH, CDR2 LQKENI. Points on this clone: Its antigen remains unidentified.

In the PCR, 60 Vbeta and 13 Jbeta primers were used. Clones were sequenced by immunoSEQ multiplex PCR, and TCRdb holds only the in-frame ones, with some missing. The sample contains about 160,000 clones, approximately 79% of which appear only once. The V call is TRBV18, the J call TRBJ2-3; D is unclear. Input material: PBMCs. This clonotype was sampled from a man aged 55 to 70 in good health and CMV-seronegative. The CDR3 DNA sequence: TGTGCCAGCTCACCACCAAACGCGGCCACAGATACGCAGTATTTT. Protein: CASSPPNAATDTQYF.